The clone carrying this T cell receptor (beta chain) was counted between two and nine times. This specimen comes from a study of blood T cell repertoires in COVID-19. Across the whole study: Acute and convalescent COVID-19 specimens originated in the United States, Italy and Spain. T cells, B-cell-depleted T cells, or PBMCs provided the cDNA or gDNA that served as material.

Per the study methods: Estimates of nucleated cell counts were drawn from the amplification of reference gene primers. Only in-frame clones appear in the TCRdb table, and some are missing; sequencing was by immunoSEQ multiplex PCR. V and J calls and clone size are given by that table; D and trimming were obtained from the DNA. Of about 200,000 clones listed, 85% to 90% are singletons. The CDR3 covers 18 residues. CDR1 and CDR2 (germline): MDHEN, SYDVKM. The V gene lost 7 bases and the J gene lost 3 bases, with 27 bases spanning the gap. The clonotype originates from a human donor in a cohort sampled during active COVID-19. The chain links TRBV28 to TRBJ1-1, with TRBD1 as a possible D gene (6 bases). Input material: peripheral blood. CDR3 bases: TGTGCCAGCAAACCTTCGGGACACGAAGGGTTGTTTGACACTGAAGCTTTCTTT. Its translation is CASKPSGHEGLFDTEAFF.